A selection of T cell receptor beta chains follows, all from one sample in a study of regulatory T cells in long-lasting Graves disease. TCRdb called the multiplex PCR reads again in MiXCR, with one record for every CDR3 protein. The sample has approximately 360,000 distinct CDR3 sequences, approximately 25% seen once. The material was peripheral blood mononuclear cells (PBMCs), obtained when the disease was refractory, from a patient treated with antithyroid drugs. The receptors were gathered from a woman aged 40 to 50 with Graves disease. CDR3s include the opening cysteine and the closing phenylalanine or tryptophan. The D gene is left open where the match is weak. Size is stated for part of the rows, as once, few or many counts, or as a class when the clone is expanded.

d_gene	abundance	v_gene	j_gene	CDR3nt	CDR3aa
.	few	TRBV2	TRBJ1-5	TGTGCCAGCAGTGAATCGTGGCTGGGCAATCAGCCCCAGCATTTT	CASSESWLGNQPQHF
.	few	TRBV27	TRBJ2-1	TGTGCCAGCAGTTTGTTGATAGGTGTTTACAATGAGCAGTTCTTC	CASSLLIGVYNEQFF
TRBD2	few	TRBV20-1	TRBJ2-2	TGCAGTGCGCGACCTGGGAGGGAAACCTTCTACACCGGGGAGCTGTTTTTT	CSARPGRETFYTGELFF
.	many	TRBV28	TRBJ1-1	TGTGCCAGCAGTTTAGCCCAGGGTATCACTGAAGCTTTCTTT	CASSLAQGITEAFF
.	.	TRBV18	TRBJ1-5	TGTGCCAGCTCACCGTACTCGCATCAGCCCCAGCATTTT	CASSPYSHQPQHF
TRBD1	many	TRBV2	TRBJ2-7	TGTGCCAGCAGGAAACAGGGGGCGATATACGAGCAGTACTTC	CASRKQGAIYEQYF
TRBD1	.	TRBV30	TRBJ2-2	TGTGCCTGGAGGCCTGACAGGGGTGGGACCGGGGAGCTGTTTTTT	CAWRPDRGGTGELFF
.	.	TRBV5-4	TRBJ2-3	TGTGCCAGCAGCTTGGTTGGCAGGGTAACAGATACGCAGTATTTT	CASSLVGRVTDTQYF
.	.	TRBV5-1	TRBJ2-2	TGCGCCAGCAGCTTGTCACCCCTGCACTTAGGCACCGGGGAGCTGTTTTTT	CASSLSPLHLGTGELFF
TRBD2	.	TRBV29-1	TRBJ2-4	TGCAGCGTAGCGGGAGCGGTTAACATTCAGTACTTC	CSVAGAVNIQYF
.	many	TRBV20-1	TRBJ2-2	TGCAGTGCAGGAAGGCAGGGTGGATGGTCCGGGGAGCTGTTTTTT	CSAGRQGGWSGELFF
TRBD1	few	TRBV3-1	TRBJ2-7	TGTGCCAGCAGCCCCACAGGGGGGCCTGCCTACGAGCAGTACTTC	CASSPTGGPAYEQYF
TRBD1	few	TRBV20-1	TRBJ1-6	TGCAGTGCTAGAGAAAATTACAGGGGGCGGGGGGTTAATTCACCCCTCCACTTT	CSARENYRGRGVNSPLHF
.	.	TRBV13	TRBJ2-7	TGTGCCAGCAGCTTTATGGGTGGCCTAAGCTCCTACGAGCAGTACTTC	CASSFMGGLSSYEQYF
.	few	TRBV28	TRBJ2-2	TGTGCCAGCAGTCTATTATACTCTCGGGGAAGGGACACCGGGGAGCTGTTTTTT	CASSLLYSRGRDTGELFF
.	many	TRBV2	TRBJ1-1	TGTGCCAGCAGTGAGCGGGGAAGCACTGAAGCTTTCTTT	CASSERGSTEAFF
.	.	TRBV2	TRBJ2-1	TGTGCCAGCAGTGAAGGTCTAAGTTCCTACAATGAGCAGTTCTTC	CASSEGLSSYNEQFF
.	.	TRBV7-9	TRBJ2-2	TGTGCCAGCAGCTTAGCACAGGGTATCACCGGGGAGCTGTTTTTT	CASSLAQGITGELFF
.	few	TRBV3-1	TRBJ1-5	TGTGCCAGCAGCCAAGATGGTGGGGGTTCTCATCAGCCCCAGCATTTT	CASSQDGGGSHQPQHF
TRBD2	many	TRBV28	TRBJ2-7	TGTGCCAGCAGTCGACTAGCGGTCCTCTACGAGCAGTACTTC	CASSRLAVLYEQYF
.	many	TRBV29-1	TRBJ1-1	TGCAGCTCGGCCCGAGTCACTGAAGCTTTCTTT	CSSARVTEAFF
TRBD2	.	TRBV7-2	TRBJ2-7	TGTGCCAGCAGCTTAGAGCCTAGCGGATACGAGCAGTACTTC	CASSLEPSGYEQYF
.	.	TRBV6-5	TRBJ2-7	TGTGCCAGCAGTTACACCACCGGAGCCTACGAGCAGTACTTC	CASSYTTGAYEQYF
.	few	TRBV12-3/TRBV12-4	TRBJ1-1	TGTGCCAGCAGTTACTCAGTAGGTCTTGGGGCTTTCTTT	CASSYSVGLGAFF
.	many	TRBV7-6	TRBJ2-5	TGTGCCAGCAGCCCCTCTCGGGAGTCGTGGGAGACCCAGTACTTC	CASSPSRESWETQYF
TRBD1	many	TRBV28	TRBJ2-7	TGTGCCAGCAGTTTACGGGACAGGGCCTCCTACGAGCAGTACTTC	CASSLRDRASYEQYF
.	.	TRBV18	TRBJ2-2	TGTGCCAGCTCAATACTAGTATGGACCGGGGAGCTGTTTTTT	CASSILVWTGELFF
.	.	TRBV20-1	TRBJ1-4	TGCAGTGCTAGAGTGATGGATGAAAAACTGTTTTTT	CSARVMDEKLFF
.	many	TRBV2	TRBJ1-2	TGTGCCAGCAGTGAAATTAGGGGGGACGGCTACACCTTC	CASSEIRGDGYTF
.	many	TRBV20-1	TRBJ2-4	TGCAGTGCTAGGGCTCCGAACAACATTCAGTACTTC	CSARAPNNIQYF
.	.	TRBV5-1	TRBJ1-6	TGCGCCAGCAGCGAAATGGGGGGGCCAAATTCACCCCTCCACTTT	CASSEMGGPNSPLHF
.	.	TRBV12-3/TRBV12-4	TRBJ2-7	TGTGCCAGCGGTTCCCTCGGGACGGGCTACGAGCAGTACTTC	CASGSLGTGYEQYF
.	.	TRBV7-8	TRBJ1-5	TGTGCCAGCAGCCCCTTCTGGGGTAGCAATCAGCCCCAGCATTTT	CASSPFWGSNQPQHF
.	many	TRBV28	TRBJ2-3	TGTGCCAGCAGTTCGTTGCGGATTCGCACAGATACGCAGTATTTT	CASSSLRIRTDTQYF
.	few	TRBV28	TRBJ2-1	TGTGCCAGCAGTTCACCTTGGTTATACAATGAGCAGTTCTTC	CASSSPWLYNEQFF
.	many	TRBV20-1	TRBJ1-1	TGCAGTGCTAGAGACAAGGGAGTGACTGAAGCTTTCTTT	CSARDKGVTEAFF
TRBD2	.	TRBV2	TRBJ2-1	TGTGCCAGCAGAAAGCGGGAGGGAAGCTCCTACAATGAGCAGTTCTTC	CASRKREGSSYNEQFF
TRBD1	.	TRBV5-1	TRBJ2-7	TGCGCCAGCAGCTTATGGGACAGGGGCTACGAGCAGTACTTC	CASSLWDRGYEQYF
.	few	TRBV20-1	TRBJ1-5	TGCAGTGCTGGTAAGGGGGGCGCAGGGCAGCCCCAGCATTTT	CSAGKGGAGQPQHF
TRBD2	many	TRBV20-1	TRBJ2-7	TGCAGTGCTAGAGATGTTTGGGGGACTAGCGGGAGCTACTACGAGCAGTACTTC	CSARDVWGTSGSYYEQYF
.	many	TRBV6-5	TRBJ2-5	TGTGCCAGCAGTTACAGCGCCCAGGAGACCCAGTACTTC	CASSYSAQETQYF
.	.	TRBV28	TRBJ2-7	TGTGCCAGCAGTCATGACAGGTACGAGCAGTACTTC	CASSHDRYEQYF
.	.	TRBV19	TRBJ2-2	TGTGCCAGCAAAGCCAGACAACTCACCGGGGAGCTGTTTTTT	CASKARQLTGELFF
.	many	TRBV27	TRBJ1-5	TGTGCCAGCAGTCTGACAGCTAGCAATCAGCCCCAGCATTTT	CASSLTASNQPQHF
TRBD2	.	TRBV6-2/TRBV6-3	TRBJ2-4	TGTGCCAGCAGTTACTCGGGTAGCGGGACCTTAAACATTCAGTACTTC	CASSYSGSGTLNIQYF